This T cell receptor beta chain was profiled in a study of CD8 T cells in ankylosing spondylitis. Points from the study as a whole: Enrichment of disease-linked clones was reportedly significant in matched ankylosing spondylitis synovial fluid. Those disease-linked clones were CD8+; they were also relatively rare in peripheral blood. Blood of patients with ankylosing spondylitis appeared to be characterized by a TCR beta motif of seven or eight highly homologous variants.

Details on this clonotype: Antigen: not known.

The CDR3 loop spans 13 amino acids. Trimming took 7 bases from V and 0 from J, leaving 11 bases between them. Germline V gene data show CDR1 as DFQATT and CDR2 as SNEGSKA (reference sequence). Quantitative barcoded 5'-RACE was used to prepare TCR beta libraries. Each CDR3 protein gets one entry after TCRdb re-called the 5' RACE reads with MiXCR. The table includes about 800,000 distinct CDR3 sequences, 12% detected once. V usage is TRBV20-1 and J usage is TRBJ2-3; D is uncertain. The sequenced sample was blood, either unsorted or a sorted T cell fraction (not recorded which). The receptor was derived from a male donor with ankylosing spondylitis. CDR3 sequence reads: CSGCIPSTDTQYF. In nucleotides, the CDR3 is TGCAGTGGGTGTATCCCCAGCACAGATACGCAGTATTTT.